Listed here are 6 T cell receptor beta chains from one sample, sequenced in a study of spatial heterogeneity in lung cancer. The study's findings and limits: Expanded intratumoral alpha and beta TCR counts tracked tumor mutation counts.

TCRdb called the 5' RACE reads again in MiXCR, with one record for every CDR3 protein. The sample lists 9,500 to 12,000 distinct CDR3 sequences, approximately 8.7% occurring once. As to time point: sample taken at primary tumor resection. Which antigens these TCRs recognize remains unknown. Source: lung tumor tissue, taken at surgery. The receptors stem from a female donor with early-stage non-small cell lung cancer.

The chain combines TRBV20-1 with TRBJ2-1; TRBD2 matches at 10 bases. V gave up 3 bases and J gave up 8 bases; unmatched junction bases: 7. CDR1 DFQATT and CDR2 SNEGSKA come from the germline V gene (reference sequence). The CDR3 totals 14 residues. The CDR3 reads CSARSGGASYEQFF. The CDR3 DNA reads as TGCAGTGCTAGGAGCGGGGGGGCCAGTTATGAGCAGTTCTTC.

This clonotype was picked up many times. This sequence joins TRBV7-9 and TRBJ1-1; D not certain. Germline V lookup: CDR1 SEHNR, CDR2 FQNEAQ (reference sequence). Trimming took off 4 bases at V and 1 base at J, with 10 bases between the two ends. This CDR3 is 14 amino acids long. The CDR3 coding sequence is TGTGCCAGCAGCTCCCTGCATCCGAACACTGAAGCTTTCTTT. Its translation is CASSSLHPNTEAFF.

This clonotype was found many times. The J gene is TRBJ1-1, the V gene TRBV7-9; D not certain. CDR1 SEHNR and CDR2 FQNEAQ come from the germline V gene (reference sequence). The CDR3 is made up of 13 amino acids. Deletions cut 1 base from V and 8 bases from J, with 11 bases between. In DNA form, the CDR3 reads TGTGCCAGCAGCTTAGACGAGCCACCGGAAGCTTTCTTT. It yields the protein CASSLDEPPEAFF.

By share of the sample, this clonotype is large. The gene calls are TRBV7-8 and TRBJ2-5; D gene ambiguous. Germline V CDR1 and CDR2: SGHVS, FQNEAQ. The V end was cut by 1 base, the J end by 2 bases, with 8 bases between. The CDR3 contains 14 residues. CDR3 protein: CASSLEAHQETQYF. CDR3 in DNA: TGTGCCAGCAGCTTAGAAGCACATCAAGAGACCCAGTACTTC.

This clonotype is categorized as medium-sized. J is TRBJ2-3 and V is TRBV5-1, with 8 positions matching TRBD1. V shed 2 bases, J shed 2 bases, and the junction held 4 bases outside the gene matches. The CDR3 consists of 15 residues. Per germline, CDR1 SGHRS and CDR2 YFSETQ. Here the CDR3 DNA reads TGCGCCAGCAGCTTCGGGGGACAGGTCACAGATACGCAGTATTTT. It encodes CASSFGGQVTDTQYF.

In this sample, this clonotype turned up a few times. The rearrangement uses TRBV7-2 and TRBJ1-6; the match to TRBD1 covers 8 bases. CDR3 length equals 15 residues. With V trimmed by 0 bases and J by 7 bases, 2 bases remained unmatched. Germline V gene lookup returns CDR1 SGHTA and CDR2 FQGNSA. CDR3 protein: CASSLAGQGNSPLHF. DNA of the CDR3: TGTGCCAGCAGCTTAGCTGGACAGGGAAATTCACCCCTCCACTTT. Full variable domain (rest looked up from reference TRBV7-2 and TRBJ1-6): GAGVSQSPSNKVTEKGKDVELRCDPISGHTALYWYRQSLGQGLEFLIYFQGNSAPDKSGLPSDRFSAERTGGSVSTLTIQRTQQEDSAVYLCASSLAGQGNSPLHFGNGTRLTVT.